These T cell receptor beta chains were read from a single sample in a study of blood T cell repertoires in COVID-19. Method: immunoSEQ multiplex PCR; TCRdb's copy keeps in-frame clones and lacks some. The sample lists about 200,000 clones, 80% to 90% occurring once. The source material was peripheral blood. The receptors shown here come from a man older than 75 with acute or convalescent COVID-19. The CDR3 runs from the conserved cysteine through the conserved F or W. The D gene is left open where the match is weak. Clone size is given for some rows only: seen once, a few or many times, or a class if the clone is expanded.

j_call,v_call,d_call,clone_size,cdr3_nt,cdr3_aa
TRBJ2-7,TRBV3-1/TRBV3-2,-,-,TGTGCCAGCAGCCCAGTAATGTTCTACGAGCAGTACTTC,CASSPVMFYEQYF
TRBJ2-2,TRBV7-9,-,-,TGTGCCAGCAGCTTAGACCGGGGGAAGACCGGGGAGCTGTTTTTT,CASSLDRGKTGELFF
TRBJ2-1,TRBV21-1,-,-,TGTGCCAGCAGCAAAGACGGCGGGACTAGCGGTCTCACAGTCCTTGGTGAGCAGTTCTTC,CASSKDGGTSGLTVLGEQFF
TRBJ2-6,TRBV6-5,TRBD2,-,TGTGCCAGCACTAGACTAGCCTCTGGGGCCAACGTCCTGACTTTC,CASTRLASGANVLTF
TRBJ2-5,TRBV6-5,TRBD2,once,TGTGCCAGCAGTTGGGGACTAGCGGAAAATCAAGAGACCCAGTACTTC,CASSWGLAENQETQYF
TRBJ1-1,TRBV7-3,-,-,TGTGCCAGCAGCTCTCAGGGCACGAACACTGAAGCTTTCTTT,CASSSQGTNTEAFF
TRBJ2-1,TRBV28,TRBD2,-,TGTGCCAGCAGCCCGGCAGGCAGCGGGAGCAATGAGCAGTTCTTC,CASSPAGSGSNEQFF
TRBJ2-1,TRBV10-3,TRBD2,-,TGTGCCATTTTTAGCGGGAGTTTATACAATGAGCAGTTCTTC,CAIFSGSLYNEQFF
TRBJ2-7,TRBV5-1,-,-,TGCGCCAGCAGCCTTGATGACAGCTACGAGCAGTACTTC,CASSLDDSYEQYF
TRBJ2-6,TRBV18,-,-,TGTGCCAGCTCACCACAGGGGTTAGGGTCTGGGGCCAACGTCCTGACTTTC,CASSPQGLGSGANVLTF
TRBJ2-7,TRBV28,TRBD1,-,TGTGCCAGCAAACAGGGGGGAGGTTACGAGCAGTACTTC,CASKQGGGYEQYF
TRBJ2-7,TRBV28,TRBD1,-,TGTGCCAGCAGTTTCGCGACAGGGAGTTACGAGCAGTACTTC,CASSFATGSYEQYF
TRBJ1-1,TRBV7-2,TRBD1,-,TGTGCCAGCAGCTACAGGGGGAGTGACACTGAAGCTTTCTTT,CASSYRGSDTEAFF
TRBJ2-1,TRBV19,TRBD2,few,TGTGCCAGTACCGCATTGGGCAGCGGGAGGTCGGTGAATGAGCAGTTCTTC,CASTALGSGRSVNEQFF
TRBJ2-4,TRBV6-2/TRBV6-3,-,-,TGTGCCAGCAGTTACGCCCCGAGCGGCGCCAAAAACATTCAGTACTTC,CASSYAPSGAKNIQYF
TRBJ2-7,TRBV28,TRBD2,-,TGTGCCAGCAGTTCCCCGTCAGCGGGAGGTCGGTACGAGCAGTACTTC,CASSSPSAGGRYEQYF
TRBJ1-5,TRBV28,TRBD1,-,TGTGCCAGCAGAGGACAGGGGCCTCAGCCCCAGCATTTT,CASRGQGPQPQHF
TRBJ2-3,TRBV5-1,TRBD2,-,TGCGCCAGCAGAATAGCGGGAGCGGAAGATACGCAGTATTTT,CASRIAGAEDTQYF
TRBJ1-1,TRBV14,-,once,TGTGCCAGCAGCGAGGGGGTGCCGAACACTGAAGCTTTCTTT,CASSEGVPNTEAFF
TRBJ2-1,TRBV6-4,TRBD2,-,TGTGCCAGCAGCCAGCGGGAGGGCCTCCCCAATGAGCAGTTCTTC,CASSQREGLPNEQFF
TRBJ2-4,TRBV6-6,-,-,TGTGCCAGCAGTTCGGGAGCCAAAAACATTCAGTACTTC,CASSSGAKNIQYF
TRBJ1-2,TRBV3-1/TRBV3-2,-,-,TGTGCCAGCAGCCAAGACTATCTAGGGGGCTATGGCTACACCTTC,CASSQDYLGGYGYTF
TRBJ1-2,TRBV6-5,-,-,TGTGCCAGCAGTTTACAGGGCTTTTATGGCTACACCTTC,CASSLQGFYGYTF
TRBJ2-4,TRBV4-2,-,-,TGTGCCAGCAGCCAAGAAAAATGGGCCACGGGGGCCAAAAACATTCAGTACTTC,CASSQEKWATGAKNIQYF
TRBJ2-7,TRBV6-2/TRBV6-3,-,-,TGTGCCAGCAGTCAACCTTGGGGCGGTTACGAGCAGTACTTC,CASSQPWGGYEQYF
TRBJ2-2,TRBV7-3,TRBD2,few,TGTGCCAGCAGCTTAGGACTAGCGGGAGGCGGGGAGCTGTTTTTT,CASSLGLAGGGELFF
TRBJ1-1,TRBV29-1,TRBD1,-,TGCAGCGTTCAGAATGAGCGGGGACAGGGGGCGCGGGGTCCCTTGAACACTGAAGCTTTCTTT,CSVQNERGQGARGPLNTEAFF
TRBJ2-5,TRBV4-2,TRBD2,-,TGTGCCAGCAGCCAAGGTTCCGGGACTAGGCAAGAGACCCAGTACTTC,CASSQGSGTRQETQYF
TRBJ2-5,TRBV11-2,TRBD1,once,TGTGCCAGCAGTGATGGGGGGACAGGAGAGACCCAGTACTTC,CASSDGGTGETQYF
TRBJ2-7,TRBV10-3,-,once,TGTGCCATCAGTGAGCCCAAGGACTCCACCTCCTACGAGCAGTACTTC,CAISEPKDSTSYEQYF
TRBJ2-1,TRBV7-2,TRBD2,-,TGTGCCAGCAGCTTAAATCCCCCTGGTGCGGGAGGAGGTGAGCAGTTCTTC,CASSLNPPGAGGGEQFF
TRBJ2-1,TRBV5-8,-,-,TGTGCCAGCAGCTCATATATGATGGGCGAGCAGTTCTTC,CASSSYMMGEQFF
TRBJ1-2,TRBV27,-,-,TGTGCCAGCACCAAAATACAGGGAAGTTTTTATGGCTACACCTTC,CASTKIQGSFYGYTF
TRBJ1-5,TRBV5-6,-,few,TGTGCCAGCAGCTTGGCAAGGGGCAGATATAGCAATCAGCCCCAGCATTTT,CASSLARGRYSNQPQHF
TRBJ2-1,TRBV6-5,-,-,TGTGCCACCACAAGACGACTGGACAATGAGCAGTTCTTC,CATTRRLDNEQFF
TRBJ2-3,TRBV5-1,TRBD1,-,TGCGCCAGCAAACAGGGGGTGACAGATACGCAGTATTTT,CASKQGVTDTQYF
TRBJ2-2,TRBV30,TRBD2,-,TGTGCCTGGAGTGTACTAGCGGGAGCCACCGGGGAGCTGTTTTTT,CAWSVLAGATGELFF
TRBJ2-2,TRBV7-2,TRBD2,-,TGTGCCAGCAGCGGGCCGGCGGGAGGTAACACCGGGGAGCTGTTTTTT,CASSGPAGGNTGELFF
TRBJ1-6,TRBV19,TRBD1,-,TGTGCCAGTAGTATTTTGGGACAGACGAATTCACCCCTCCACTTT,CASSILGQTNSPLHF
TRBJ1-5,TRBV30,-,-,TGTGCCTGGAGTGAGGGTGTGGGGCGCAATCAGCCCCAGCATTTT,CAWSEGVGRNQPQHF
TRBJ2-3,TRBV4-1,TRBD2,-,TGCGCCAGCAGCCAACCAGGACTAGCCAAAGATACGCAGTATTTT,CASSQPGLAKDTQYF
TRBJ2-2,TRBV18,TRBD1,-,TGTGCCAGCTCACCATTACCGGGACAGGGGACCACCGGGGAGCTGTTTTTT,CASSPLPGQGTTGELFF
TRBJ1-2,TRBV27,-,-,TGTGCCAGCAGTTTATCGAGGAGGGGGGGTGGCTACACCTTC,CASSLSRRGGGYTF
TRBJ2-7,TRBV19,TRBD2,few,TGTGCCAGTAGTAGGAGCGGGAGCTTCAGCGAGCAGTACTTC,CASSRSGSFSEQYF
TRBJ2-3,TRBV18,-,-,TGTGCCAGCTCCCGAGCAACAGGGACGACAGATACGCAGTATTTT,CASSRATGTTDTQYF
TRBJ2-7,TRBV5-1,-,-,TGCGCCAGCAGCTTGGGGTCAGGCCCTAAGGTCTGGCAGTACTTC,CASSLGSGPKVWQYF
TRBJ2-1,TRBV10-3,TRBD2,once,TGTGCCATCAGTGAGGGACTAGCGGGAGCTGAGCAGTTCTTC,CAISEGLAGAEQFF
TRBJ1-1,TRBV21-1,-,-,TGTGCCAGCAGCAAAGAATGGGAACGCAGGGCGGAGGAAGCTTTCTTT,CASSKEWERRAEEAFF
TRBJ2-2,TRBV29-1,TRBD2,-,TGCAGCGTTGGGAACCCAGCGGGAGTGGCCGGGGAGCTGTTTTTT,CSVGNPAGVAGELFF